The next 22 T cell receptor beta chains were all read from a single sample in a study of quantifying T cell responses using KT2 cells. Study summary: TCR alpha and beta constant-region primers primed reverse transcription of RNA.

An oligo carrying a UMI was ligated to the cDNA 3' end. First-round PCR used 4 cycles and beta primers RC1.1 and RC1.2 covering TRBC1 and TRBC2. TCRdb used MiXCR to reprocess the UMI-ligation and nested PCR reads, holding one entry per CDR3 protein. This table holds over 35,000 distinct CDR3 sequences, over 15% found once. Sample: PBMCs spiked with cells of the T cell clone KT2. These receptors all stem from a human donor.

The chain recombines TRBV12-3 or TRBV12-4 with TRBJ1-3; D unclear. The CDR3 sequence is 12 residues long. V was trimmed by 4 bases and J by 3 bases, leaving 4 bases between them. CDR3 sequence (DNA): TGTGCCAGCAGTTCGTTTGGAAACACCATATATTTT. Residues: CASSSFGNTIYF.

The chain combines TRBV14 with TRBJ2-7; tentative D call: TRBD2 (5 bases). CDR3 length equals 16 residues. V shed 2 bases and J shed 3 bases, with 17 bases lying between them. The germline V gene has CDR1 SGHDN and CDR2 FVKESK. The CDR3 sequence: CASSQLSRELDYEQYF. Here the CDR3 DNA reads TGTGCCAGCAGCCAATTATCGAGGGAGCTCGACTACGAGCAGTACTTC.

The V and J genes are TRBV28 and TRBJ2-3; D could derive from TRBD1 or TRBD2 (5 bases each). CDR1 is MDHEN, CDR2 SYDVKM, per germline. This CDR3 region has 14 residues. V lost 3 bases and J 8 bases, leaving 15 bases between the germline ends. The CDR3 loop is CASSLTRGRGTQYF. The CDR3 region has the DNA TGTGCCAGCAGTTTGACGAGGGGACGAGGTACGCAGTATTTT.

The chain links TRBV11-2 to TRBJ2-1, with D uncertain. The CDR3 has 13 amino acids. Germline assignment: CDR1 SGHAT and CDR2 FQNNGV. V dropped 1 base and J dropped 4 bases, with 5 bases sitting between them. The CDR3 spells CASSLAQYNEQFF. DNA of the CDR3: TGTGCCAGCAGCTTAGCACAGTACAATGAGCAGTTCTTC.

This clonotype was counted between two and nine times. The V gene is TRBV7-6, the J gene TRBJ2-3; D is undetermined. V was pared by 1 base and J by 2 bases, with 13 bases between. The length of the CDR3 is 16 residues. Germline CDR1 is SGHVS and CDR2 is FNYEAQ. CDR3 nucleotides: TGTGCCAGCAGCTTAGAATCCGGACGGACCACAGATACGCAGTATTTT. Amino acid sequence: CASSLESGRTTDTQYF.

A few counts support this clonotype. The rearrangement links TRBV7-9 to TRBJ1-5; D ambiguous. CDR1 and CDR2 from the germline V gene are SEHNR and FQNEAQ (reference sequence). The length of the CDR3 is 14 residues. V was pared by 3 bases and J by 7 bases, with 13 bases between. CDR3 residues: CASSFNNAGQPQHF. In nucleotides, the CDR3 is TGTGCCAGCAGCTTTAATAACGCAGGCCAGCCCCAGCATTTT.

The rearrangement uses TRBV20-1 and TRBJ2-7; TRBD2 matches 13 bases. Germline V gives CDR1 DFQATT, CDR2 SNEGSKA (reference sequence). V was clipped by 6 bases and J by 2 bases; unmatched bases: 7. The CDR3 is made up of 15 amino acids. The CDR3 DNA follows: TGCAGTGCACCATCGGGACTAGCGGGGACCTACGAGCAGTACTTC. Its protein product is CSAPSGLAGTYEQYF.

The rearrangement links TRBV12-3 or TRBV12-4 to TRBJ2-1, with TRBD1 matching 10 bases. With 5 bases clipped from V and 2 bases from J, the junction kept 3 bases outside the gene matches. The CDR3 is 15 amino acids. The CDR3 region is CASSPGQGAYNEQFF. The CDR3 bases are TGTGCCAGCAGTCCCGGACAGGGGGCCTACAATGAGCAGTTCTTC.

The CDR3 DNA follows: TGTGCCATCTGGGTCGGCTACGAGCAGTACTTC. Translated, it gives CAIWVGYEQYF. V is TRBV14 and J is TRBJ2-7; D uncertain. V dropped 10 bases and J dropped 3 bases, with 10 bases sitting between them. This CDR3 is 11 amino acids long. CDR1 and CDR2 (germline): SGHDN, FVKESK.

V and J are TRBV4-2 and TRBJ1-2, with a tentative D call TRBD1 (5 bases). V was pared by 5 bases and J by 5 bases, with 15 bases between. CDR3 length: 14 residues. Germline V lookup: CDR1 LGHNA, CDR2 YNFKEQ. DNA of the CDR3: TGTGCCAGCAGCAAGATAGGGACCTCTTATGGCTACACCTTC. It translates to CASSKIGTSYGYTF.

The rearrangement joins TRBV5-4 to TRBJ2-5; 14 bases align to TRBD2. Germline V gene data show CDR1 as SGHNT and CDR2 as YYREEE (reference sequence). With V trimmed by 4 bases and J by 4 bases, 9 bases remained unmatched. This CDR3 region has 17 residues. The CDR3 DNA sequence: TGTGCCAGCAGCCGCCCGACTAGCGGGGGGGCCCCAGAGACCCAGTACTTC. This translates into CASSRPTSGGAPETQYF. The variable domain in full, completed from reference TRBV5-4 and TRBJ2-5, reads ETGVTQSPTHLIKTRGQQVTLRCSSQSGHNTVSWYQQALGQGPQFIFQYYREEENGRGNFPPRFSGLQFPNYSSELNVNALELDDSALYLCASSRPTSGGAPETQYFGPGTRLLVL.

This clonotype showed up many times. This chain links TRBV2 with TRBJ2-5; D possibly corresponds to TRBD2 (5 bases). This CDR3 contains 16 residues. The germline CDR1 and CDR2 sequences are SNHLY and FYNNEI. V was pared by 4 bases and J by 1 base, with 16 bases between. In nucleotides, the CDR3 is TGTGCCAGCAGTGCGACGGCTAGCAGCGTCCAAGAGACCCAGTACTTC. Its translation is CASSATASSVQETQYF.

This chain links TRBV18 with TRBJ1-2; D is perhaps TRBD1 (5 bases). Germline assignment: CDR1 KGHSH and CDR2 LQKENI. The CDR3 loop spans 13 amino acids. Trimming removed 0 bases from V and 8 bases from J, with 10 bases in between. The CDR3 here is CASSPPGEEGYTF. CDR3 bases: TGTGCCAGCTCACCACCGGGGGAAGAGGGCTACACCTTC.

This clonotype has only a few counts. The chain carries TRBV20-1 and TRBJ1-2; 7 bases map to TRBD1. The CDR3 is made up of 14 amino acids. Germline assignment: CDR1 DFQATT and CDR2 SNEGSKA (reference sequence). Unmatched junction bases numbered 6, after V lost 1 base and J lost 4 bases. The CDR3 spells CSARVAGGSYGYTF. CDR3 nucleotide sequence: TGCAGTGCTAGAGTGGCAGGGGGAAGCTATGGCTACACCTTC.

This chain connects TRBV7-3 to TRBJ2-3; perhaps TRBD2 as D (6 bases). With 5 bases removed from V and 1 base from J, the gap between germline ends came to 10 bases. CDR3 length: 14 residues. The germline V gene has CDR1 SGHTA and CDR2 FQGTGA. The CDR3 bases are TGTGCCAGCAGCCCGGGACTTGGCACAGATACGCAGTATTTT. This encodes CASSPGLGTDTQYF.

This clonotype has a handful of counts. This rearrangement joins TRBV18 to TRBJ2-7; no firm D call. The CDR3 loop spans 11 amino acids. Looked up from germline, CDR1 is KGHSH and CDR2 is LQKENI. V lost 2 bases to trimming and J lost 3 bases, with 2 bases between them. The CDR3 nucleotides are TGTGCCAGCTCACCAGACTACGAGCAGTACTTC. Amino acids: CASSPDYEQYF.

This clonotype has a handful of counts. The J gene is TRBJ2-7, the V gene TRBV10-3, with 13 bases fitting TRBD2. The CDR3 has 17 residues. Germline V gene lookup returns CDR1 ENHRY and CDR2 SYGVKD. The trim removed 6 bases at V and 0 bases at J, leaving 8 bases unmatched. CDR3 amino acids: CAISQGLAGPSSYEQYF. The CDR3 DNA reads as TGTGCCATCAGCCAGGGACTAGCGGGACCCTCCTCCTACGAGCAGTACTTC.

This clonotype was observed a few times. The CDR3 coding sequence is TGCAGCGTTGGTCGGGGAGTGGGGACTGAAGCTTTCTTT. This codes for CSVGRGVGTEAFF. The V gene is TRBV29-1, the J gene TRBJ1-1; D remains ambiguous. The CDR3 loop spans 13 amino acids. The ends were cut back, 4 bases at V and 5 bases at J, with 14 bases in the middle. Germline V gene data show CDR1 as SQVTM and CDR2 as ANQGSEA.

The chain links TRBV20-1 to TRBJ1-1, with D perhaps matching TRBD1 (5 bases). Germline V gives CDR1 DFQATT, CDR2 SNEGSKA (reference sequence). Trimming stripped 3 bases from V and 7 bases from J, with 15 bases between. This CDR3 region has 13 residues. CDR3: CSASRTGVGEAFF. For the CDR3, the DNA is TGCAGTGCTAGCAGAACAGGAGTGGGTGAAGCTTTCTTT.

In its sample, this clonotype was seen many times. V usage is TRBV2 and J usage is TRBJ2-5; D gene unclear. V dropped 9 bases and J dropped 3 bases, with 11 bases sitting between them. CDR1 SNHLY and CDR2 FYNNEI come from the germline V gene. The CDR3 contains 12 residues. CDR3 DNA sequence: TGTGCCAGGACCGCCACCAAAGAGACCCAGTACTTC. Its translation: CARTATKETQYF.

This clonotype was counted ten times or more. The DNA of the CDR3 is TGTGCCAGCAGTCGCCAGCGGGAGGGTAGCACAGATACGCAGTATTTT. It yields the protein CASSRQREGSTDTQYF. The rearrangement uses TRBV2 and TRBJ2-3; 10 positions agree with TRBD2. Germline CDR1 is SNHLY and CDR2 is FYNNEI. J lost 0 bases, V lost 5 bases, and 5 bases had no gene match. The CDR3 loop spans 16 amino acids.

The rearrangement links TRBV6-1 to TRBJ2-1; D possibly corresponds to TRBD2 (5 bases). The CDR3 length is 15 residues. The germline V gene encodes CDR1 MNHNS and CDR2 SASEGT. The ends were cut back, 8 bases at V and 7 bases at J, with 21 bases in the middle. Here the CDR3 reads CASSPQAGIMNEQFF. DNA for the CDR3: TGTGCCAGCTCCCCGCAGGCGGGCATAATGAATGAGCAGTTCTTC.